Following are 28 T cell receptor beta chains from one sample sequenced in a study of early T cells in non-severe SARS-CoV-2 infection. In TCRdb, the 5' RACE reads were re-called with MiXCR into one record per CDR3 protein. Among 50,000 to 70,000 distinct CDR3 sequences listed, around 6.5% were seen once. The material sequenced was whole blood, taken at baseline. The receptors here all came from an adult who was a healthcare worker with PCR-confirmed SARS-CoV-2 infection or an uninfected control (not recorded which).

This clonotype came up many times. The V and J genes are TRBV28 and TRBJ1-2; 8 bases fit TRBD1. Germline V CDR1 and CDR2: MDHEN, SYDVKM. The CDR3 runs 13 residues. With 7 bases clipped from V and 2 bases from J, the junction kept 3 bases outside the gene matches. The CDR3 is CASMGQANYGYTF. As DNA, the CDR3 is TGTGCCAGCATGGGACAGGCGAACTATGGCTACACCTTC.

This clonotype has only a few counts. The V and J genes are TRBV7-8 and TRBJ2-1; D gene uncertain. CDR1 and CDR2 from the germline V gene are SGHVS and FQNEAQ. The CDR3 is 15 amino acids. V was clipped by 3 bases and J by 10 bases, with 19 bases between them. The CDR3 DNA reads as TGTGCCAGCAGCTTCACGGGTGGAGCCGTGGGGGAGCAGTTCTTC. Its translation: CASSFTGGAVGEQFF.

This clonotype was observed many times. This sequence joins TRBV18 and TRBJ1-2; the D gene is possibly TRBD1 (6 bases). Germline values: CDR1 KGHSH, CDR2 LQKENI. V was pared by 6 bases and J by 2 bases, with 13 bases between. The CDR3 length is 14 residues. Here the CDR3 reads CASSQNRENYGYTF. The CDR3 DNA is TGTGCCAGCTCCCAGAACAGGGAGAACTATGGCTACACCTTC. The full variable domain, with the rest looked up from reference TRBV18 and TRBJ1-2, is NAGVMQNPRHLVRRRGQEARLRCSPMKGHSHVYWYRQLPEEGLKFMVYLQKENIIDESGMPKERFSAEFPKEGPSILRIQQVVRGDSAAYFCASSQNRENYGYTFGSGTRLTVV.

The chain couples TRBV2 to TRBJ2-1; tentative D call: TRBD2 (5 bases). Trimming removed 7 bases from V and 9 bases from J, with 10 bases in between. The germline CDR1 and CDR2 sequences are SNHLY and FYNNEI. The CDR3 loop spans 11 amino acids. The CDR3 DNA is TGTGCCAGCACATATGGAGGTGAGCAGTTCTTC. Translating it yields CASTYGGEQFF.

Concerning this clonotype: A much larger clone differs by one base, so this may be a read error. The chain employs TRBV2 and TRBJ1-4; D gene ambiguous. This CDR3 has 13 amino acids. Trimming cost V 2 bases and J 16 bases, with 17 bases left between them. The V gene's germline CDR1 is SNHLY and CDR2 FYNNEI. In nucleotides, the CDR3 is TGTGCCAGCAGTGAAAACGGTGGGCAGAGAGGGTTTTTT. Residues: CASSENGGQRGFF.

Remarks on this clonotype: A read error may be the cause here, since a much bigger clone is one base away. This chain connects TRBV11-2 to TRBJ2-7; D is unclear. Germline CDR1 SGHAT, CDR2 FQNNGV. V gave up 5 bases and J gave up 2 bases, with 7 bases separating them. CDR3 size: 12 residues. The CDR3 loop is CASSPRPYEQYF. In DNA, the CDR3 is TGTGCCAGCAGCCCCCGTCCCTACGAGCAGTACTTC.

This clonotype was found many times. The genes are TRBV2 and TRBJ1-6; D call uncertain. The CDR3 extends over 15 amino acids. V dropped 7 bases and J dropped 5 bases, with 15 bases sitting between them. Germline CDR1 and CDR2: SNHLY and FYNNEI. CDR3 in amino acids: CASTKRVQDNSPLHF. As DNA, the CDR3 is TGTGCCAGCACTAAAAGGGTGCAGGATAATTCACCCCTCCACTTT.

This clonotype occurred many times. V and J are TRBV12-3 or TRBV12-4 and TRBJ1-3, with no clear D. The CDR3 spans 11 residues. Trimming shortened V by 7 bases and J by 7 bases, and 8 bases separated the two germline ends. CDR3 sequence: CASTFRNTIYF. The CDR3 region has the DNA TGTGCCAGCACCTTCCGGAACACCATATATTTT.

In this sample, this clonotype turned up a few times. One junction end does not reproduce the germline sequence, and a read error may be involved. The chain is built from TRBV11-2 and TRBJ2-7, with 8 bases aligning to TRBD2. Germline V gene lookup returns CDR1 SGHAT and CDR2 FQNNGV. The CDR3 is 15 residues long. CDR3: CASSVETGTSGEQYF. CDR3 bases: TGTGCCAGCAGCGTAGAGACCGGGACTAGTGGCGAGCAGTACTTC.

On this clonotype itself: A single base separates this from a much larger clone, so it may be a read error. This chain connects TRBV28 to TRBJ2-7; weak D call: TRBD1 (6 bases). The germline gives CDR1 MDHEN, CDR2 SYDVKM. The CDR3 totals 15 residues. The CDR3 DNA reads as TGTGCCGGCAGTTTGGAGACAGGTCTACCCTACGAGCAGTACTTC. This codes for CAGSLETGLPYEQYF.

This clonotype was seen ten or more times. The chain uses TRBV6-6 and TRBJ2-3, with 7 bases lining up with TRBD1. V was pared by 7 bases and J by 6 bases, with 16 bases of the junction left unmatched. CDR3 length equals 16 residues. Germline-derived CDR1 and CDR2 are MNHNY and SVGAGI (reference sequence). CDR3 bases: TGTGCCAGCACCCTACAGGGGTCCGTTACGAGGGATACGCAGTATTTT. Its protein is CASTLQGSVTRDTQYF.

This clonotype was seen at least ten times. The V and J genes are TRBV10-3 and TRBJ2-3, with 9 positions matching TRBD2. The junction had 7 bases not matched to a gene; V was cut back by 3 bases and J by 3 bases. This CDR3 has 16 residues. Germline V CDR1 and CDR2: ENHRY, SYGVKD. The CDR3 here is CAISDVSGSFTDTQYF. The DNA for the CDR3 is TGTGCCATCAGTGACGTTAGCGGGAGCTTTACAGATACGCAGTATTTT.

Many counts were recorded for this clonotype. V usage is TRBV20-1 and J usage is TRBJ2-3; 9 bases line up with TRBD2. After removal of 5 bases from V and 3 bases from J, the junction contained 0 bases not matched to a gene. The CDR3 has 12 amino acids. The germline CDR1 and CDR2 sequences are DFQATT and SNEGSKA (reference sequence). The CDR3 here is CSAGLATDTQYF. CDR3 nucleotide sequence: TGCAGTGCTGGACTAGCGACAGATACGCAGTATTTT.

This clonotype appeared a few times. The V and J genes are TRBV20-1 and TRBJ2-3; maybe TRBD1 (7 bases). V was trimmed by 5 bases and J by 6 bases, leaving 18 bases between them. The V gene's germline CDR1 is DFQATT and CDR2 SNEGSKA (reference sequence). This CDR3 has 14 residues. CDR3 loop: CSALQGSGGDTQYF. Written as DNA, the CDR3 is TGCAGTGCTCTACAGGGGTCCGGAGGGGATACGCAGTATTTT.

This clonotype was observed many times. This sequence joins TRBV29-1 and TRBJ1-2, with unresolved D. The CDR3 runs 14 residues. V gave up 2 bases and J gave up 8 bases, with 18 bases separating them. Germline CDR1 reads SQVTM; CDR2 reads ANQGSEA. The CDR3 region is CSVELPNSGPGYTF. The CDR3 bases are TGCAGCGTTGAACTCCCTAACTCGGGTCCAGGCTACACCTTC.

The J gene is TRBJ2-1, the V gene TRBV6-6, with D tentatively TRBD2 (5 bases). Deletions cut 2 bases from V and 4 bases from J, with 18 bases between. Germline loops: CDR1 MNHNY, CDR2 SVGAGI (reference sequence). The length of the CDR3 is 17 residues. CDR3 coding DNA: TGTGCCAGCAGTTACGGTCTAGCCAAACTGATTTACAATGAGCAGTTCTTC. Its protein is CASSYGLAKLIYNEQFF.

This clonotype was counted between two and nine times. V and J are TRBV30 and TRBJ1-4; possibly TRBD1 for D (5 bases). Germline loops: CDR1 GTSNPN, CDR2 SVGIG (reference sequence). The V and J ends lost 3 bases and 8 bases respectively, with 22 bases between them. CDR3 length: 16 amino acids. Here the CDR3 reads CAWSTGPLRRGEKLFF. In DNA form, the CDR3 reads TGTGCCTGGAGCACGGGACCGCTTAGGAGAGGGGAAAAACTGTTTTTT.

CDR3 amino acids: CATELAGGSDTQYF. CDR3 DNA: TGTGCCACCGAACTAGCGGGAGGATCAGATACGCAGTATTTT. The V and J genes are TRBV24-1 and TRBJ2-3, with 12 nucleotides matching TRBD2. CDR1 KGHDR and CDR2 SFDVKD come from the germline V gene. The CDR3 has 14 residues. V was pared by 9 bases and J by 4 bases, with 4 bases of the junction left unmatched.

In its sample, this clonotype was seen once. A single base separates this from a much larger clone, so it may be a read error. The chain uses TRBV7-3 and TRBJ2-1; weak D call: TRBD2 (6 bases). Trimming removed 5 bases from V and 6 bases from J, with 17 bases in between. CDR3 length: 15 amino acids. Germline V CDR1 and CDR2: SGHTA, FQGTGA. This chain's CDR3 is CASSPRTIGPNEQFF. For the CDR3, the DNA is TGTGCCAGCAGCCCGAGGACTATCGGGCCCAATGAGCAGTTCTTC.

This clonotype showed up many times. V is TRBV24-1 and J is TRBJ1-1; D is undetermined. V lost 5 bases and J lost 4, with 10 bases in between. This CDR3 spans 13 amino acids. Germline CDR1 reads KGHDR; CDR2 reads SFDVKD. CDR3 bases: TGTGCCACCAGTGGTGGTACCTCCACTGAAGCTTTCTTT. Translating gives CATSGGTSTEAFF.

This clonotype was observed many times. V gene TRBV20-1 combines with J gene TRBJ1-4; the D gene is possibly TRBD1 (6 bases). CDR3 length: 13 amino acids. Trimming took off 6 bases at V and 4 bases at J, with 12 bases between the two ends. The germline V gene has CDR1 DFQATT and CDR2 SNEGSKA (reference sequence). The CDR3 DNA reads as TGCAGTGCCATAAGGGGGAGTAATGAAAAACTGTTTTTT. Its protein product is CSAIRGSNEKLFF.

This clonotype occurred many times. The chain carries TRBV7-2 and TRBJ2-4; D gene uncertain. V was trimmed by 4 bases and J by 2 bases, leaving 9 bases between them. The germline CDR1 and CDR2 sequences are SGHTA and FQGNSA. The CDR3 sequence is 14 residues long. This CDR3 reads CASSYLETKNIQYF. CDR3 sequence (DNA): TGTGCCAGCAGCTACCTAGAAACCAAAAACATTCAGTACTTC.

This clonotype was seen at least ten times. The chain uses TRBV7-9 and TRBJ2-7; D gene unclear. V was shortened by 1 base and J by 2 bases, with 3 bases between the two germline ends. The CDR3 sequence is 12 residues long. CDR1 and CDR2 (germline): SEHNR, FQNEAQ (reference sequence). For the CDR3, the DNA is TGTGCCAGCAGCTTAGTCACCTACGAGCAGTACTTC. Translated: CASSLVTYEQYF.

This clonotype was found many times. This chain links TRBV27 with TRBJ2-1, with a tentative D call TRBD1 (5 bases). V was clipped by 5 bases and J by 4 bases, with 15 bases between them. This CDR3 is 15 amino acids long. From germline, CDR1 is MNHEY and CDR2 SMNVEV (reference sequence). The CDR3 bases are TGTGCCAGCAGTCCCCTAGGGGTCGGGTACAATGAGCAGTTCTTC. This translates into CASSPLGVGYNEQFF.

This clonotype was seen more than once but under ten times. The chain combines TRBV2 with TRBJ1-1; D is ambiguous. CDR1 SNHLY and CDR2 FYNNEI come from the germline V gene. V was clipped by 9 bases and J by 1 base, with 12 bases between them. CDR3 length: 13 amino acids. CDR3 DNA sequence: TGTGCCAGTAGGAGGAATCAGAACACTGAAGCTTTCTTT. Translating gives CASRRNQNTEAFF.

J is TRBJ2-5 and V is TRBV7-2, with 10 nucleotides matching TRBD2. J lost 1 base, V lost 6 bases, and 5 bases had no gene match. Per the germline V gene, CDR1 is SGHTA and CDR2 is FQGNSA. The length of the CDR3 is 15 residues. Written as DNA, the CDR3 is TGTGCCAGCAGACCGAGGACTAGCGGCCAAGAGACCCAGTACTTC. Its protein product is CASRPRTSGQETQYF.

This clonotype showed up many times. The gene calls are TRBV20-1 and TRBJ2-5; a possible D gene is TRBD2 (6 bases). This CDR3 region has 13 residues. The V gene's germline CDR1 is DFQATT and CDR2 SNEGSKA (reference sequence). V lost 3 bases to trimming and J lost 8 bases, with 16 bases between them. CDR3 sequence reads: CSASSLRDVTQYF. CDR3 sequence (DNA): TGCAGTGCTAGTTCTCTGCGGGATGTAACCCAGTACTTC.

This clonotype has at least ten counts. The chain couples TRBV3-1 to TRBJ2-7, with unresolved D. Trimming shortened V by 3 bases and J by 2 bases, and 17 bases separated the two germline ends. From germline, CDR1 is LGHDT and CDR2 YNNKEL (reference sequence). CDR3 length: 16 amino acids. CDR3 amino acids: CASSHVGASPTYEQYF. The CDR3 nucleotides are TGTGCCAGCAGCCACGTTGGCGCCAGTCCTACCTACGAGCAGTACTTC.